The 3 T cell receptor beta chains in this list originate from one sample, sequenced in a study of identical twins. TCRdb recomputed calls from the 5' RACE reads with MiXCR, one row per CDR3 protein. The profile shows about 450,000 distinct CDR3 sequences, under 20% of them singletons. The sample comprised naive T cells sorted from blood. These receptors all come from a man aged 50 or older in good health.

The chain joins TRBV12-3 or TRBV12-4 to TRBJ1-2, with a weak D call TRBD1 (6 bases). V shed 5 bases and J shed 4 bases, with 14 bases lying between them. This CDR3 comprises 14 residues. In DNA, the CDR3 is TGTGCCAGCAGTCCCAACAGGGAGGGCTATGGCTACACCTTC. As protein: CASSPNREGYGYTF.

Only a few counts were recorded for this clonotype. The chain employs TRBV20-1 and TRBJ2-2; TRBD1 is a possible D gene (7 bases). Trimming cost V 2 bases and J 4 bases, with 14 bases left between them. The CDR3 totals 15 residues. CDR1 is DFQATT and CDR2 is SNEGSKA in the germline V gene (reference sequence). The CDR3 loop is CSARRGAGGTGELFF. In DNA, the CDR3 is TGCAGTGCTAGAAGGGGGGCAGGGGGCACCGGGGAGCTGTTTTTT.

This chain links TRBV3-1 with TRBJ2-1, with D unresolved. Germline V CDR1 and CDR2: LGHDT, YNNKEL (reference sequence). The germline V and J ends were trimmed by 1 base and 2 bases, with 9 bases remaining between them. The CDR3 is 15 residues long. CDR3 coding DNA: TGTGCCAGCAGCCAAGTAGTCAGCCCCTACAATGAGCAGTTCTTC. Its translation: CASSQVVSPYNEQFF.